Below, 6 T cell receptor beta chains from the same sample are listed, as sequenced in a study of blood T cell repertoires in COVID-19. Using immunoSEQ multiplex PCR, the repertoire was profiled, and TCRdb retains in-frame clones only, with some absent. Here the sample spans about 150,000 clones, 80% to 85% being singletons. The material sequenced was PBMCs or T cells enriched from blood (not recorded which). All receptors come from a man in his 70s who had been exposed to COVID-19.

The rearrangement links TRBV6-5 to TRBJ1-5; a possible D gene is TRBD1 (6 bases). CDR3 size: 15 residues. V was cut by 6 bases and J by 5 bases, with 17 bases left in between. Germline loops: CDR1 MNHEY, CDR2 SVGAGI. CDR3 coding DNA: TGTGCCAGCAGGGGCAGATGGGACAACGATCAGCCCCAGCATTTT. It yields the protein CASRGRWDNDQPQHF.

The chain is built from TRBV6-1 and TRBJ1-2, with 11 positions matching TRBD1. The CDR3 runs 15 residues. V was clipped by 4 bases and J by 4 bases; unmatched bases: 5. Germline CDR1 is MNHNS and CDR2 is SASEGT. The CDR3 sequence: CASSAGTGGIYGYTF. CDR3 sequence (DNA): TGTGCCAGCAGTGCTGGGACAGGGGGAATCTATGGCTACACCTTC.

The V gene is TRBV7-8, the J gene TRBJ1-3, with a possible D match to TRBD1 (6 bases). Between the trimmed V and J ends, which lost 6 bases and 0 bases, there was a span of 12 bases. The CDR3 has 15 residues. CDR1 and CDR2 (germline): SGHVS, FQNEAQ. In DNA form, the CDR3 reads TGTGCCAGCAGTCCAAAGGACAGCTCTGGAAACACCATATATTTT. Translating gives CASSPKDSSGNTIYF.

CDR3: CASSYSGQESYGYTF. The CDR3 bases are TGTGCCAGCAGTTACTCGGGACAGGAGTCCTATGGCTACACCTTC. This sequence joins TRBV6-5 and TRBJ1-2, with 8 positions matching TRBD1. V shed 0 bases and J 4 bases; nucleotides not matched to a gene: 4. Germline lookup yields CDR1 MNHEY and CDR2 SVGAGI. The CDR3 is 15 amino acids.

The chain employs TRBV24-1 and TRBJ2-1; 9 nucleotides agree with TRBD1. Losses at the gene ends were 3 bases for V and 2 bases for J; bases not matched to a gene: 16. Germline V gene sequence: CDR1 KGHDR, CDR2 SFDVKD. The length of the CDR3 is 20 residues. The CDR3 spells CATSDPPQGQGRTPYNEQFF. Here the CDR3 DNA reads TGTGCCACCAGTGATCCGCCCCAGGGACAGGGCCGAACCCCCTACAATGAGCAGTTCTTC.

V usage is TRBV19 and J usage is TRBJ2-5, with 11 bases lining up with TRBD1. CDR3 length: 16 residues. Germline V gene sequence: CDR1 LNHDA, CDR2 SQIVND (reference sequence). Unmatched junction bases numbered 9, after V lost 5 bases and J lost 4 bases. Written as DNA, the CDR3 is TGTGCCAGTAGTCCCCAACGGGACAGGGGGTCAGAGACCCAGTACTTC. This gives the protein CASSPQRDRGSETQYF.